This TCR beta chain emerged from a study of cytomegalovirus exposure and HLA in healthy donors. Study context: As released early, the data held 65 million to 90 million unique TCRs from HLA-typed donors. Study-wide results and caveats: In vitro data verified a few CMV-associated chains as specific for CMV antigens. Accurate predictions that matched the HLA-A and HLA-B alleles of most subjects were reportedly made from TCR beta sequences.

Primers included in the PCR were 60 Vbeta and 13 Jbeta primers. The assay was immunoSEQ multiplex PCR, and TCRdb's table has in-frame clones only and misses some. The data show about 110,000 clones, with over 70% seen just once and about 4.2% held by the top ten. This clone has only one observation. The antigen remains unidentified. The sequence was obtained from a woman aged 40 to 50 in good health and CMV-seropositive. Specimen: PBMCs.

The CDR3 here is CASSERRVLTDTQYF. In nucleotides, the CDR3 is TGTGCCAGCAGTGAGCGGCGGGTCCTCACAGATACGCAGTATTTT. The gene calls are TRBV2 and TRBJ2-3; D may be TRBD2 (5 bases). This CDR3 comprises 15 residues. Trimming left V 3 bases short and J 2 bases short, with 12 bases between. Germline CDR1 SNHLY, CDR2 FYNNEI. The complete variable domain, with remaining parts taken from reference TRBV2 and TRBJ2-3, reads EPEVTQTPSHQVTQMGQEVILRCVPISNHLYFYWYRQILGQKVEFLVSFYNNEISEKSEIFDDQFSVERPDGSNFTLKIRSTKLEDSAMYFCASSERRVLTDTQYFGPGTRLTVL.